This paragraph reports one T cell receptor beta chain. Its antigen is as yet unknown. These data belong to a study of memory CD4+ T cells and cytomegalovirus serostatus. About the study: Of the healthy Belgian adults, eight or nine were CMV seropositive and about two dozen seronegative.

The sort gate was single viable CD3+CD4+CD8-CD45RO+ cells for memory CD4+ T cells. Germline V gene lookup returns CDR1 MNHNS and CDR2 SASEGT. V lost 3 bases, J lost 4 bases, and 9 bases stayed unmatched. The CDR3 totals 16 residues. Regarding the study as a whole: The CMV-associated TCR signature appears largely within the CD4+ memory repertoire. CMV serostatus prediction reached median AUC roughly 0.95, or 0.91 with US-trained model.

Source study methods: After removing out-of-frame reads, under 2.5 million distinct TCRbeta sequences remained. Some clones are missing from TCRdb's copy, which holds only in-frame ones; the method was immunoSEQ multiplex PCR. V and J calls and clone size are as listed in that table; D and trimming were resolved from the DNA. Here the sample spans about 26,000 clones, 75% to 85% being singletons. The chain couples TRBV6-1 to TRBJ1-1; 9 nucleotides agree with TRBD1. Sequencing was done on a sample of memory CD4+ T cells from blood. The source is an adult in good health and CMV-seronegative. In nucleotides, the CDR3 is TGTGCCAGCAGTGACCTGGGACAGGGTCGAGGCACTGAAGCTTTCTTT. This encodes CASSDLGQGRGTEAFF.